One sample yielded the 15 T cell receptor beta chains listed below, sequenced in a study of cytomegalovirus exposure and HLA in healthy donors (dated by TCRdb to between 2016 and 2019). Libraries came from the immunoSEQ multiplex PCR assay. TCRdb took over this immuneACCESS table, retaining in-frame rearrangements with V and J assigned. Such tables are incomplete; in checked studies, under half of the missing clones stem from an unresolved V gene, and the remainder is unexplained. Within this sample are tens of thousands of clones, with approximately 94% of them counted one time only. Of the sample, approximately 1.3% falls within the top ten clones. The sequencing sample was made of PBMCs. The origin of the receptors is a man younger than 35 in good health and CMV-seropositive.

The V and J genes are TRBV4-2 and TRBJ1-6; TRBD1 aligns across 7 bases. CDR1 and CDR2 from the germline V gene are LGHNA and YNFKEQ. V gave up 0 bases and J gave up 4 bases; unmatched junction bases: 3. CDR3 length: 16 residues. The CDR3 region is CASSQDHRGYNSPLHF. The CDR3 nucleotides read TGTGCCAGCAGCCAAGATCACAGGGGTTATAATTCACCCCTCCACTTT.

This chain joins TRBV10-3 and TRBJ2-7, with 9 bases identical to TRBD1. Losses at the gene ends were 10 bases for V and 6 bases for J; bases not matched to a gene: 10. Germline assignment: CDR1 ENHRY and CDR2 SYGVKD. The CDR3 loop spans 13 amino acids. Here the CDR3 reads CARRRDRDAEQYF. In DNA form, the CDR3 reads TGTGCCAGGCGCCGGGACAGGGACGCCGAGCAGTACTTC.

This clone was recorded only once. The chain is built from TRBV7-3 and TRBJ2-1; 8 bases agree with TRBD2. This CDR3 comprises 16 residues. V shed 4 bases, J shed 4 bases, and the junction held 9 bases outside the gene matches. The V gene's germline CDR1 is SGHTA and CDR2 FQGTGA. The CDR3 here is CASSYFGAGGYNEQFF. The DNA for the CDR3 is TGTGCCAGCAGCTATTTCGGGGCGGGGGGATACAATGAGCAGTTCTTC.

Here the CDR3 reads CASSFPQDTGELFF. The CDR3 DNA sequence: TGCGCCAGCAGCTTTCCACAGGACACCGGGGAGCTGTTTTTT. This chain links TRBV5-1 with TRBJ2-2; D is perhaps TRBD1 (5 bases). The CDR3 is made up of 14 amino acids. Trimming stripped 2 bases from V and 3 bases from J, with 8 bases between. Germline loops: CDR1 SGHRS, CDR2 YFSETQ.

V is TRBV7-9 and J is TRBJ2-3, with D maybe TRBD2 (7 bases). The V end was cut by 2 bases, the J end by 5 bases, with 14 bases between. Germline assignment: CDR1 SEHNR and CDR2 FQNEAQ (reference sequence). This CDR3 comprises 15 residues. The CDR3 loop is CASSLRRGAGDTQYF. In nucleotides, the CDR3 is TGTGCCAGCAGCTTAAGACGGGGGGCGGGAGATACGCAGTATTTT. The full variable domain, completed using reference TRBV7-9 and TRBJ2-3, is DTGVSQNPRHKITKRGQNVTFRCDPISEHNRLYWYRQTLGQGPEFLTYFQNEAQLEKSRLLSDRFSAERPKGSFSTLEIQRTEQGDSAMYLCASSLRRGAGDTQYFGPGTRLTVL.

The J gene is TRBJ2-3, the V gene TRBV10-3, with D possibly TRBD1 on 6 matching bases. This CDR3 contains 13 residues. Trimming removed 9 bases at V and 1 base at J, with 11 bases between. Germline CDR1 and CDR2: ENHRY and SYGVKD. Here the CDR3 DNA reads TGTGCCATTATGGGACACGGCACAGATACGCAGTATTTT. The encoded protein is CAIMGHGTDTQYF.

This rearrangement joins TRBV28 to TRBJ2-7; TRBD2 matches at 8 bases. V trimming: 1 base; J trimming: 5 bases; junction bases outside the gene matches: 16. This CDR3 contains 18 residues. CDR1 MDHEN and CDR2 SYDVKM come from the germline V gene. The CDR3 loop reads CASSLSYHGQREMNEQYF. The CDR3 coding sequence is TGTGCCAGCAGTTTATCGTACCATGGTCAGCGGGAGATGAACGAGCAGTACTTC.

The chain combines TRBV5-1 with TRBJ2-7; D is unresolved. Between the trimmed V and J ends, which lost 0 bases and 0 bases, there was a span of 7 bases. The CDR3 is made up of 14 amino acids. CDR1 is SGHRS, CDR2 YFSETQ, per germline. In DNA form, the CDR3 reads TGCGCCAGCAGCTTGGGCAGAAACTCCTACGAGCAGTACTTC. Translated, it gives CASSLGRNSYEQYF.

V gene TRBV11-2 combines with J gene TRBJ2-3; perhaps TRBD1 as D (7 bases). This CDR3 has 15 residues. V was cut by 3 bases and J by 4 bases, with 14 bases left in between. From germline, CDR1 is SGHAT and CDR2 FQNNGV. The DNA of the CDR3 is TGTGCCAGCAGCTTTCAGGGGGGAGAAGCAGATACGCAGTATTTT. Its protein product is CASSFQGGEADTQYF.

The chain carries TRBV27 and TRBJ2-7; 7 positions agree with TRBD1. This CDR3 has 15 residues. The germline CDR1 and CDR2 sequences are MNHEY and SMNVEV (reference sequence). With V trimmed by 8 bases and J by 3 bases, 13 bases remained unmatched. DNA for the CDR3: TGTGCCAGCTTGAGGGAGACAGGGCGATTCTACGAGCAGTACTTC. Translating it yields CASLRETGRFYEQYF.

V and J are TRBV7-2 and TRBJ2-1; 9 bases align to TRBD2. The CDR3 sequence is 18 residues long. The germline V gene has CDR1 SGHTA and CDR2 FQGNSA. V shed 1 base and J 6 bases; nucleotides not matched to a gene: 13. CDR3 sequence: CASSLGMVWGLAPNEQFF. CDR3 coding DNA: TGTGCCAGCAGCTTAGGTATGGTGTGGGGACTAGCTCCCAATGAGCAGTTCTTC.

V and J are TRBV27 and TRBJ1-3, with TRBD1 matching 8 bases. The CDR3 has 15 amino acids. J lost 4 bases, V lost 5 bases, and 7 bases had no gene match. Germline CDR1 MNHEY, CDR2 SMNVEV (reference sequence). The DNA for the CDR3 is TGTGCCAGCAGTCCCCAGGGGGCGTCAGGAAACACCATATATTTT. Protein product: CASSPQGASGNTIYF.

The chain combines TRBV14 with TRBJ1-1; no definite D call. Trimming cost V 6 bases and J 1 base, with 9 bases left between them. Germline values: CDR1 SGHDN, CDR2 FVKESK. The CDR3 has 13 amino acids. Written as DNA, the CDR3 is TGTGCCAGCAGTTCCGCAGAGAACACTGAAGCTTTCTTT. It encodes CASSSAENTEAFF.

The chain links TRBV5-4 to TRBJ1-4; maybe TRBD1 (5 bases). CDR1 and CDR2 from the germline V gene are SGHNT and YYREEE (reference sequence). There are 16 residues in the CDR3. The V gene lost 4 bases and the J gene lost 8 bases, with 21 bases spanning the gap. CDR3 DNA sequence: TGTGCCAGCAGCAAAACCGGACCGTCGCGGGGGGAAAAACTGTTTTTT. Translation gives CASSKTGPSRGEKLFF. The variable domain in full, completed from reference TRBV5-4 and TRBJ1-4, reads ETGVTQSPTHLIKTRGQQVTLRCSSQSGHNTVSWYQQALGQGPQFIFQYYREEENGRGNFPPRFSGLQFPNYSSELNVNALELDDSALYLCASSKTGPSRGEKLFFGSGTQLSVL.

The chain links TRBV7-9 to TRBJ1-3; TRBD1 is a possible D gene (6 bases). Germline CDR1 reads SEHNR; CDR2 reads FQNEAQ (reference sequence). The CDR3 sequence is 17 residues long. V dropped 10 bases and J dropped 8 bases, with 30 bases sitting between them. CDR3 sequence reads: CAITPTGVLAPGDTIYF. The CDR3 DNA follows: TGTGCCATCACCCCCACGGGCGTCCTAGCCCCAGGGGACACCATATATTTT.